These 2 T cell receptor beta chains came from one sample sequenced in a study of OX40 agonist ivuxolimab in advanced cancers. Measured with immunoSEQ multiplex PCR; TCRdb has only the in-frame clones, and not every one. The profile shows about 12,000 clones, approximately 78% of them singletons. Sample: CD4+ or CD8+ T cells sorted from blood, taken in a trial of the OX40 agonist ivuxolimab. Receptors were obtained from an adult with an advanced solid tumor such as melanoma, head and neck, liver or kidney cancer.

This rearrangement joins TRBV6-4 to TRBJ2-7; no clear D gene. The V gene's germline CDR1 is MRHNA and CDR2 SNTAGT. The CDR3 contains 12 residues. The germline V and J ends were trimmed by 2 bases and 6 bases, with 8 bases remaining between them. CDR3 sequence reads: CASSDPTGEQYF. For the CDR3, the DNA is TGTGCCAGCAGTGACCCAACGGGCGAGCAGTACTTC.

The rearrangement joins TRBV28 to TRBJ2-7; TRBD1 aligns across 10 bases. The V gene end was trimmed by 7 bases and the J gene end by 2 bases; junction bases not matched to a gene: 5. CDR3 size: 14 residues. Germline assignment: CDR1 MDHEN and CDR2 SYDVKM. CDR3 region: CASKRTGGTYEQYF. The CDR3 coding sequence is TGTGCCAGCAAACGGACAGGGGGAACCTACGAGCAGTACTTC.